This section outlines one T cell receptor (beta chain) sequence together with its context. This clone was recorded once. What antigen it recognizes has not been identified. Per-base quality was not reported, and no clone a single base away is much larger than it. The data are from a study of T cell changes during pregnancy in multiple sclerosis (dated by TCRdb to between 2018 and 2020). Turning to the overall study: The study looked at changes in the T cell repertoire across pregnancy in women with multiple sclerosis.

Trimming removed 3 bases from V and 3 bases from J; the gene matches leave 3 bases unexplained. There are 14 amino acids in the CDR3, from cysteine to phenylalanine inclusive. Just the 42-base CDR3 DNA is kept, in frame starting at base 1. The germline V gene (reference sequence) yields LNHDA for CDR1 and SQIVND for CDR2. The library was built by means of the immunoSEQ multiplex PCR assay. Held by TCRdb, this immuneACCESS table contains in-frame sequences only and omits some clones. Under half of the omission traces to an unresolved V gene where checked; the cause of the rest is unknown. The sample table records around 120,000 clones; roughly 90% of these occur just once. 3.5% of the sample is taken by the ten largest.

This receptor was taken from a female donor with multiple sclerosis, enrolled in a pregnancy study. The chain is encoded by TRBV19 joined to TRBJ2-7, with 9 central nucleotides matching TRBD1. The sample in question was peripheral blood, obtained after pregnancy. The CDR3 protein sequence reads: CASSMRDRDYEQYF. The sequenced DNA is TGTGCCAGTAGTATGAGGGACAGGGACTACGAGCAGTACTTC. The reference TRBV19 and TRBJ2-7 proteins fill in what lies around the CDR3, so the full variable domain reads DGGITQSPKYLFRKEGQNVTLSCEQNLNHDAMYWYRQDPGQGLRLIYYSQIVNDFQKGDIAEGYSVSREKKESFPLTVTSAQKNPTAFYLCASSMRDRDYEQYFGPGTRLTVT.